The T cell receptor (beta chain) under discussion was sequenced for a study of cytomegalovirus exposure and HLA in healthy donors. For this clone: The antigen is unknown.

Germline V gives CDR1 MNHNS, CDR2 SASEGT. The V segment lost 2 bases and the J segment 6 bases; nucleotides outside the gene matches: 5. This CDR3 comprises 15 residues. The study's findings and limits: More clonal expansion characterized HLA-associated TCR beta chains than equally common others in a later analysis. Several V segments, TRBV6-2 and TRBV6-3 among them, could not be told apart and were dropped. TCR beta chain V- and J-gene trimming was linked, in a later analysis, to a missense variant in DCLRE1C.

Researchers ran the PCR with 60 Vbeta and 13 Jbeta primers. The table came from immunoSEQ multiplex PCR; TCRdb's copy has only in-frame clones and leaves some out. In the table there are around 130,000 clones, about three fifths of which are singletons. The chain carries TRBV6-1 and TRBJ1-5, with 9 bases identical to TRBD1. The origin of this receptor is a woman in her forties in good health and CMV-seropositive. Input material: PBMCs. CDR3 region: CASSEPDRGGQPQHF. The CDR3 DNA follows: TGTGCCAGCAGTGAACCGGACAGGGGCGGTCAGCCCCAGCATTTT.